One and the same sample provided the 7 T cell receptor beta chains below, sequenced in a study of T cells after yellow fever vaccination. From the 5' RACE reads, TCRdb called clonotypes with MiXCR, one entry per CDR3 protein. The table lists about 120,000 distinct CDR3 sequences, under 9% of them singletons. The sample in question was CD8+ T cells sorted from PBMCs, obtained on the day of the yellow fever booster vaccination. Receptors originate from a man aged 18 to 29 who received the YFV17D yellow fever vaccine.

This clonotype was detected only a few times. The chain couples TRBV6-6 to TRBJ2-6; no clear D gene. The ends were cut back, 2 bases at V and 4 bases at J, with 12 bases in the middle. Germline loops: CDR1 MNHNY, CDR2 SVGAGI (reference sequence). This CDR3 region has 16 residues. Here the CDR3 DNA reads TGTGCCAGCAGTTACACACCCGGTAGGGGGGCCAACGTCCTGACTTTC. It is translated as CASSYTPGRGANVLTF.

The gene calls are TRBV28 and TRBJ1-2; D unclear. V lost 5 bases and J lost 8, with 18 bases in between. Germline values: CDR1 MDHEN, CDR2 SYDVKM. The CDR3 length is 14 residues. The CDR3 is CASSPGYYFWGYTF. The CDR3 DNA reads as TGTGCCAGCAGTCCAGGATACTACTTCTGGGGCTACACCTTC.

In DNA, the CDR3 is TGTGCCAGCAGCAACCCGACAGGGGGCCGAACCTACAATGAGCAGTTCTTC. This codes for CASSNPTGGRTYNEQFF. This chain connects TRBV9 to TRBJ2-1, with 10 positions matching TRBD1. The CDR3 is 17 amino acids. Germline V lookup: CDR1 SGDLS, CDR2 YYNGEE. Trimming removed 4 bases from V and 2 bases from J; junction bases left unmatched: 9.

This clonotype was detected only a few times. The V call is TRBV10-3, the J call TRBJ2-1; the match to TRBD2 covers 10 bases. The CDR3 is made up of 15 amino acids. V dropped 7 bases and J dropped 3; count of bases not matched to a gene: 6. Germline CDR1 is ENHRY and CDR2 is SYGVKD. The CDR3 sequence is CAITNLAGVYNEQFF. CDR3 bases: TGTGCCATCACCAACCTAGCGGGGGTCTACAATGAGCAGTTCTTC.

This chain uses TRBV10-3 with TRBJ2-3; TRBD2 aligns across 14 bases. J lost 5 bases, V lost 4 bases, and 2 bases had no gene match. In germline, CDR1 is ENHRY, CDR2 SYGVKD. CDR3 length: 15 amino acids. The CDR3 DNA is TGTGCCATCAGTGGGACTAGCGGGGGGCTAGATACGCAGTATTTT. Its protein is CAISGTSGGLDTQYF.

This clonotype has just a few counts. The chain couples TRBV27 to TRBJ2-1; D unclear. Germline CDR1 reads MNHEY; CDR2 reads SMNVEV (reference sequence). V dropped 2 bases and J dropped 0 bases, with 11 bases sitting between them. The length of the CDR3 is 16 residues. CDR3 in DNA: TGTGCCAGCAGTTTACTCTTCTCAGACTCCTACAATGAGCAGTTCTTC. Translation: CASSLLFSDSYNEQFF.

This clonotype was seen ten or more times. The chain couples TRBV7-9 to TRBJ2-2; D is unresolved. From germline, CDR1 is SEHNR and CDR2 FQNEAQ (reference sequence). V was cut by 4 bases and J by 2 bases, with 2 bases left in between. This CDR3 region has 12 residues. CDR3 coding DNA: TGTGCCAGCAGCTCAAACACCGGGGAGCTGTTTTTT. Encoded protein: CASSSNTGELFF. Combining the CDR3 with reference TRBV7-9 and TRBJ2-2 gives the whole variable domain DTGVSQNPRHKITKRGQNVTFRCDPISEHNRLYWYRQTLGQGPEFLTYFQNEAQLEKSRLLSDRFSAERPKGSFSTLEIQRTEQGDSAMYLCASSSNTGELFFGEGSRLTVL.